The sequence of this T cell receptor (beta chain) was determined in a study of vaccination effects on CD4 cells after COVID-19. About the study: Post-vaccine specimens arrived a median 72 days past the second dose.

ViraFEST assay sequencing came after antigen-specific CD4+ T cells were expanded with viral peptide pools. Following culture for ten to eleven days, CD4+ T cells were isolated. Every participant took two doses of the BNT162b2 or mRNA-1273 vaccine. Overall study results and limits: A shortage of convalescent patients and an absence of early post-infection timepoints characterized the study. After vaccination of healthy people, only 1 of 255 vaccine-induced clones cross-reacted with common cold coronaviruses.

TCRdb's table, derived via immunoSEQ multiplex PCR, lists solely in-frame clones and lacks some. The sample records tens of thousands of clones, around three quarters being singletons. The V gene lost 4 bases and the J gene lost 0 bases, with 6 bases spanning the gap. The V gene's germline CDR1 is SGHTA and CDR2 FQGTGA. The CDR3 has 13 amino acids. With respect to this clone: Its antigen is not identified.

This TCR derives from a human donor who received a COVID-19 vaccine. The sample consisted of CD4+ T cells from PBMCs cultured with HCoV-229E spike peptides, taken after COVID-19 vaccination. The chain recombines TRBV7-3 with TRBJ1-1; no reliable D call. The CDR3 protein is CASSSAVNTEAFF. The DNA for the CDR3 is TGTGCCAGCAGCTCCGCAGTGAACACTGAAGCTTTCTTT.